This entry lists 16 T cell receptor beta chains sequenced from one sample in a study of T cells in Graves' hyperthyroidism and ophthalmopathy (dated by TCRdb to about 2019). Receptors were amplified or captured by multiplex PCR. The instrument was an Illumina HiSeq 2000. Amplification of TCR beta CDR3 regions was carried out from RNA transcripts. The TCR CDR3 was subjected to a first round of RT-PCR using the HTBI primer set and the Qiagen OneStep RT-PCR kit. TCRdb reran the public reads through fastp at Q25 and MiXCR, keeping productive beta chains. Rows with a matching CDR3 protein are joined into one entry that keeps the most common DNA and genes. A total of some 400,000 distinct CDR3 sequences appear in this sample, approximately 13% of them only once. The top ten clonotypes cover around 21% of the sample. Source material: blood. These receptors were taken from a young man with Graves' hyperthyroidism that later progressed to Graves' ophthalmopathy.

CDR3 residues: CASPRRARPFSMNTEAFF. CDR3 DNA: TGTGCCAGCCCACGTCGGGCTCGACCCTTCTCAATGAACACTGAAGCTTTCTTT. V gene TRBV9 combines with J gene TRBJ1-1; no reliable D call. Trimming stripped 7 bases from V and 0 bases from J, with 25 bases between. This CDR3 comprises 18 residues. Per germline, CDR1 SGDLS and CDR2 YYNGEE.

In its sample, this clonotype was seen a few times. The chain is built from TRBV28 and TRBJ2-7; the match to TRBD1 covers 11 bases. The CDR3 has 17 residues. Trimming removed 1 base from V and 4 bases from J; junction bases left unmatched: 9. The V gene's germline CDR1 is MDHEN and CDR2 SYDVKM. CDR3 sequence (DNA): TGTGCCAGCAGTTTATCCCGGTTGGGACAGGGGGTTTACGAGCAGTACTTC. Translating gives CASSLSRLGQGVYEQYF. Combining the CDR3 with reference TRBV28 and TRBJ2-7 gives the whole variable domain DVKVTQSSRYLVKRTGEKVFLECVQDMDHENMFWYRQDPGLGLRLIYFSYDVKMKEKGDIPEGYSVSREKKERFSLILESASTNQTSMYLCASSLSRLGQGVYEQYFGPGTRLTVT.

The chain uses TRBV20-1 and TRBJ1-5, with D possibly TRBD1 on 6 matching bases. This CDR3 comprises 14 residues. Trimming stripped 6 bases from V and 2 bases from J, with 14 bases between. CDR1 is DFQATT, CDR2 SNEGSKA, per germline (reference sequence). CDR3 sequence: CSAKDSWGNQPQHF. In nucleotides, the CDR3 is TGCAGTGCGAAGGACAGTTGGGGCAATCAGCCCCAGCATTTT.

This clonotype showed up many times. The J gene is TRBJ2-3, the V gene TRBV20-1; 9 nucleotides agree with TRBD2. In germline, CDR1 is DFQATT, CDR2 SNEGSKA (reference sequence). With 2 bases clipped from V and 2 bases from J, the junction kept 8 bases outside the gene matches. The CDR3 has 16 residues. The CDR3 coding sequence is TGCAGTGCTAGACCGCTGACTAGCGGATACACAGATACGCAGTATTTT. As protein: CSARPLTSGYTDTQYF.

There are many counts of this clonotype. V and J are TRBV6-1 and TRBJ1-2; TRBD1 aligns across 8 bases. Germline lookup yields CDR1 MNHNS and CDR2 SASEGT. J lost 2 bases, V lost 5 bases, and 10 bases had no gene match. This CDR3 spans 16 amino acids. The DNA of the CDR3 is TGTGCCAGCAGTTCCAGAACCCGGACAGGGAACTATGGCTACACCTTC. Protein product: CASSSRTRTGNYGYTF.

This clonotype occurred many times. J is TRBJ1-1 and V is TRBV2, with D possibly matching TRBD1 (5 bases). CDR3 size: 15 residues. CDR1 is SNHLY, CDR2 FYNNEI, per germline. V lost 8 bases, J lost 2 bases, and 18 bases lay in between. The CDR3, as DNA: TGTGCCAGCTTGAGCAGGTATGGGGCCAACACTGAAGCTTTCTTT. Amino acids: CASLSRYGANTEAFF.

The gene calls are TRBV6-5 and TRBJ2-3; maybe TRBD2 (6 bases). V lost 0 bases and J lost 2, with 12 bases in between. The V gene's germline CDR1 is MNHEY and CDR2 SVGAGI. The CDR3 totals 16 residues. The CDR3 loop is CASSYSGDFNTDTQYF. CDR3 bases: TGTGCCAGCAGTTACTCGGGGGACTTCAACACAGATACGCAGTATTTT.

The V and J genes are TRBV11-2 and TRBJ2-7; D is possibly TRBD2 (6 bases). This CDR3 region has 18 residues. Trimming took 3 bases from V and 2 from J, leaving 23 bases between them. The germline gives CDR1 SGHAT, CDR2 FQNNGV. Here the CDR3 reads CASSFPRAPGLNTYEQYF. CDR3 nucleotide sequence: TGTGCCAGCAGCTTCCCTCGTGCTCCGGGACTTAATACCTACGAGCAGTACTTC.

There are many counts of this clonotype. The chain links TRBV2 to TRBJ1-2; D ambiguous. The CDR3 is made up of 15 amino acids. Germline-derived CDR1 and CDR2 are SNHLY and FYNNEI. Trimming removed 1 base from V and 5 bases from J, with 14 bases in between. The CDR3 spells CASSEGNVPQYGYTF. CDR3 in DNA: TGTGCCAGCAGTGAAGGCAACGTACCCCAGTATGGCTACACCTTC.

In its sample, this clonotype was seen many times. The V call is TRBV7-9, the J call TRBJ2-7; D perhaps matches TRBD2 (6 bases). Trimming left V 3 bases short and J 2 bases short, with 14 bases between. Germline CDR1 is SEHNR and CDR2 is FQNEAQ (reference sequence). This CDR3 has 15 residues. The CDR3 here is CASSFGTWATYEQYF. CDR3 in DNA: TGTGCCAGCAGCTTTGGGACTTGGGCCACCTACGAGCAGTACTTC.

In the case of this clonotype: The junction and the germline gene differ at one end; a read error may be behind it. This chain uses TRBV27 with TRBJ2-2; unclear D gene. The CDR3 totals 15 residues. The germline CDR1 and CDR2 sequences are MNHEY and SMNVEV (reference sequence). CDR3 bases: TGTGCCAGCGGTTTGGGCAGGTTCTCCACCGGGGAGCTGTTTTTT. This codes for CASGLGRFSTGELFF.

This clonotype came up many times. This chain links TRBV11-3 with TRBJ2-5, with D perhaps TRBD2 (7 bases). V lost 4 bases and J lost 0, with 18 bases in between. Germline V CDR1 and CDR2: SGHNT, YENEEA. The CDR3 runs 17 residues. The CDR3 here is CASSSPWGGDNQETQYF. DNA of the CDR3: TGTGCCAGCAGCTCACCCTGGGGGGGGGACAACCAAGAGACCCAGTACTTC.

This clonotype has ten or more counts. The genes are TRBV7-2 and TRBJ1-1, with D uncertain. V dropped 2 bases and J dropped 8 bases, with 15 bases sitting between them. CDR3 size: 14 residues. Germline loops: CDR1 SGHTA, CDR2 FQGNSA. CDR3 nucleotides: TGTGCCAGCAGCTTATCCAGGACGGTCCTAGAAGCTTTCTTT. Encoded protein: CASSLSRTVLEAFF.

The V and J genes are TRBV19 and TRBJ2-4; a weak D match, TRBD2 (6 bases). V was clipped by 2 bases and J by 8 bases, with 25 bases between them. The CDR3 contains 18 residues. Germline lookup yields CDR1 LNHDA and CDR2 SQIVND (reference sequence). The CDR3, as DNA: TGTGCCAGTAGTATACCTTGGGTCGAGATGACTAGGATTGACATTCAGTACTTC. Translating it yields CASSIPWVEMTRIDIQYF.

This clonotype was seen repeatedly, ten times or more. This rearrangement joins TRBV28 to TRBJ1-1; a weak D match, TRBD1 (5 bases). The CDR3 sequence is 13 residues long. Germline V gene lookup returns CDR1 MDHEN and CDR2 SYDVKM. V dropped 5 bases and J dropped 5 bases, with 12 bases sitting between them. As DNA, the CDR3 is TGTGCCAGCAGTCTTGGGGGAAGTACTGAAGCTTTCTTT. Translated, it gives CASSLGGSTEAFF.

The V gene is TRBV12-3 or TRBV12-4, the J gene TRBJ2-1, with D perhaps matching TRBD1 or TRBD2 (5 bases each). Trimming took off 6 bases at V and 12 bases at J, with 18 bases between the two ends. The CDR3 extends over 13 amino acids. CDR3 bases: TGTGCCAGCAGCCGGGACCACCGGAGTCGGCAGTTCTTC. Translation gives CASSRDHRSRQFF.